Listed below are T cell receptor beta chains from one sample, sequenced in a study of blood T cell repertoires in COVID-19. Assay used: immunoSEQ multiplex PCR; TCRdb lists only in-frame clones, some missing. The table has 230,000 or so clones, around 90% seen once. The sample taken for sequencing was peripheral blood. The receptor set was obtained from a woman aged 55-75 years with COVID-19, enrolled during active disease. The CDR3 runs from the conserved cysteine through the conserved F or W. D genes are given only for firm matches. Not every row has a clone size; where given, it reads once, few, many or a size class.

.	TRBD1	TRBV19	TRBJ2-7	CASSIGTGRPNEQYF	TGTGCCAGTAGTATAGGGACAGGACGACCCAACGAGCAGTACTTC
.	.	TRBV5-5	TRBJ1-4	CASSDTQGKLFF	TGTGCCAGCAGCGACACACAGGGTAAACTGTTTTTT
once	TRBD1	TRBV3-1/TRBV3-2	TRBJ1-3	CASSLGTGEAGNTIYF	TGTGCCAGCAGCCTGGGGACAGGAGAGGCCGGAAACACCATATATTTT
.	TRBD1	TRBV19	TRBJ1-2	CASSPGGQGAINYGYTF	TGTGCCAGTAGTCCAGGGGGACAGGGGGCCATTAACTATGGCTACACCTTC
.	.	TRBV4-3	TRBJ1-2	CASSQEMRSNYGYTF	TGCGCCAGCAGCCAAGAAATGAGATCTAACTATGGCTACACCTTC
.	.	TRBV6-1	TRBJ2-7	CASSEAGGSYEQYF	TGTGCCAGCAGTGAAGCGGGAGGATCCTACGAGCAGTACTTC
.	.	TRBV11-3	TRBJ1-5	CASRTHPGGNQPQHF	TGTGCCAGCAGGACCCATCCGGGGGGGAATCAGCCCCAGCATTTT
.	TRBD1	TRBV7-3	TRBJ2-3	CASNKGGQNTDTQYF	TGTGCCAGCAACAAAGGGGGACAGAACACAGATACGCAGTATTTT
.	.	TRBV30	TRBJ1-6	CAWTGVTRGSPLHF	TGTGCCTGGACAGGGGTAACCCGGGGTTCACCCCTCCACTTT
.	.	TRBV19	TRBJ1-1	CASSIDAGVRTEAFF	TGTGCCAGTAGTATAGATGCAGGGGTGAGAACTGAAGCTTTCTTT
.	.	TRBV27	TRBJ1-4	CATKQLYNEKLFF	TGTGCCACCAAACAGCTTTATAATGAAAAACTGTTTTTT
.	.	TRBV6-5	TRBJ1-6	CASSLYPGLDSPLHF	TGTGCCAGCAGTCTCTACCCAGGGTTAGATTCACCCCTCCACTTT
.	.	TRBV4-1	TRBJ1-4	CASSHVGGREEEKLFF	TGCGCCAGCAGCCACGTCGGGGGAAGGGAGGAGGAAAAACTGTTTTTT
.	.	TRBV5-1	TRBJ1-4	CASSSYNEKLFF	TGCGCCAGCAGCAGCTATAATGAAAAACTGTTTTTT
.	TRBD2	TRBV9	TRBJ2-1	CASSVARLAGGYNEQFF	TGTGCCAGCAGCGTAGCTCGACTAGCGGGGGGTTACAATGAGCAGTTCTTC
.	TRBD1	TRBV6-5	TRBJ1-4	CASSYSTGQGNEKLFF	TGTGCCAGCAGTTACTCGACCGGACAGGGTAATGAAAAACTGTTTTTT
.	TRBD1	TRBV19	TRBJ1-5	CASRRQGFNQPQHF	TGTGCCAGTAGGCGACAGGGATTTAATCAGCCCCAGCATTTT
.	.	TRBV19	TRBJ2-5	CASRRDTEVGTQYF	TGTGCCAGTCGACGGGACACCGAGGTAGGGACCCAGTACTTC
.	TRBD2	TRBV19	TRBJ2-1	CASSIASGGPGEQFF	TGTGCCAGTAGTATCGCTAGCGGGGGGCCTGGTGAGCAGTTCTTC
.	.	TRBV4-1	TRBJ1-6	CASSQATGLGSPLHF	TGCGCCAGCAGCCAGGCAACAGGGTTAGGCTCACCCCTCCACTTT
.	.	TRBV19	TRBJ1-3	CASSSSPVNTIYF	TGTGCCAGTAGTTCATCCCCGGTAAACACCATATATTTT
.	TRBD1	TRBV9	TRBJ1-2	CASSAEGTGNYGYTF	TGTGCCAGCAGCGCCGAGGGGACAGGGAACTATGGCTACACCTTC
.	.	TRBV10-3	TRBJ1-4	CAISEHPSTTNEKLFF	TGTGCCATCAGTGAGCACCCCAGTACAACTAATGAAAAACTGTTTTTT
once	TRBD2	TRBV29-1	TRBJ2-3	CSVERGGADTQYF	TGCAGCGTCGAGCGGGGTGGGGCAGATACGCAGTATTTT
.	TRBD1	TRBV4-3	TRBJ1-4	CASSQALRDREKLFF	TGCGCCAGCAGCCAAGCCCTTAGGGACAGGGAAAAACTGTTTTTT
.	TRBD1	TRBV2	TRBJ1-5	CASRGQGGNQPQHF	TGTGCCAGCAGAGGACAGGGGGGCAATCAGCCCCAGCATTTT
.	TRBD1	TRBV7-9	TRBJ1-4	CASSRRTGGNEKLFF	TGTGCCAGCAGCCGGCGGACAGGGGGTAATGAAAAACTGTTTTTT
.	TRBD2	TRBV7-9	TRBJ2-5	CASSTPSTTSGDQETQYF	TGTGCCAGCAGCACGCCCTCGACGACTAGCGGGGACCAAGAGACCCAGTACTTC
.	TRBD1	TRBV7-9	TRBJ1-1	CASSRDRGPGNTEAFF	TGTGCCAGCAGCCGGGACAGGGGGCCGGGGAACACTGAAGCTTTCTTT
.	.	TRBV6-1	TRBJ1-6	CASSEFWSGESPLHF	TGTGCCAGCAGTGAATTCTGGTCGGGGGAATCACCCCTCCACTTT
.	TRBD2	TRBV19	TRBJ2-3	CASSIGVAGEAQYF	TGTGCCAGTAGTATAGGGGTAGCGGGGGAGGCGCAGTATTTT
.	.	TRBV4-3	TRBJ2-2	CASSQVYSNTGELFF	TGCGCCAGCAGCCAAGTCTACTCGAACACCGGGGAGCTGTTTTTT
.	TRBD1	TRBV5-4	TRBJ1-2	CASRDDRGGSGGYTF	TGTGCCAGCAGGGACGACAGGGGAGGATCGGGAGGCTACACCTTC
.	.	TRBV10-3	TRBJ2-2	CAGRGMAGELFF	TGTGCCGGAAGGGGGATGGCCGGGGAGCTGTTTTTT
.	TRBD1	TRBV5-4	TRBJ2-3	CASRQGANTDTQYF	TGTGCCAGCAGACAGGGGGCCAACACAGATACGCAGTATTTT
few	TRBD1	TRBV5-1	TRBJ2-7	CASAKGYRTGSYEQYF	TGCGCCAGCGCGAAAGGGTATCGGACAGGCTCCTACGAGCAGTACTTC
.	TRBD2	TRBV2	TRBJ2-2	CASSALSGGVAGELFF	TGTGCCAGCAGTGCCCTTAGCGGGGGGGTGGCCGGGGAGCTGTTTTTT
few	TRBD1	TRBV7-2	TRBJ1-2	CASSLATTGGNSYTF	TGTGCCAGCAGCTTGGCTACTACAGGGGGCAATAGCTACACCTTC
once	.	TRBV30	TRBJ1-1	CAWSGVYTEAFF	TGTGCCTGGTCGGGGGTTTACACTGAAGCTTTCTTT
.	.	TRBV11-2	TRBJ1-1	CASSLEYGGGTEAFF	TGTGCCAGCAGCTTAGAGTACGGGGGAGGTACTGAAGCTTTCTTT
.	TRBD1	TRBV11-2	TRBJ1-2	CASSLARRQGYGYTF	TGTGCCAGCAGCTTGGCAAGGAGACAGGGTTATGGCTACACCTTC
.	TRBD1	TRBV9	TRBJ1-6	CASSGRQGNSPLHF	TGTGCCAGCAGCGGGAGACAGGGGAATTCACCCCTCCACTTT
.	TRBD2	TRBV5-4	TRBJ2-6	CASSLGGLAGSGANVLTF	TGTGCCAGCAGCTTGGGGGGACTAGCGGGCTCTGGGGCCAACGTCCTGACTTTC
.	TRBD1	TRBV23-1	TRBJ1-2	CASSQPGLTGGYTF	TGCGCCAGCAGTCAACCAGGCTTGACAGGGGGCTACACCTTC
.	TRBD2	TRBV6-5	TRBJ2-1	CASSYRQRGGLNEQFF	TGTGCCAGCAGTTACCGCCAGCGGGGGGGCCTCAATGAGCAGTTCTTC
.	TRBD2	TRBV7-8	TRBJ2-3	CASSPRLAGAGPGYTQYF	TGTGCCAGCAGCCCTCGACTAGCGGGGGCTGGGCCGGGCTATACGCAGTATTTT
.	TRBD1	TRBV11-2	TRBJ1-2	CASSSTGSGFGYTF	TGTGCCAGCAGCTCGACAGGGTCTGGCTTCGGCTACACCTTC
.	TRBD1	TRBV6-5	TRBJ1-2	CASSYSTQGDGYTF	TGTGCCAGCAGTTACTCGACCCAGGGGGATGGCTACACCTTC